Each of the 22 T cell receptor beta chains below was sequenced from the same sample in a study of T cells expressing NK-cell markers. TCRdb reprocessed the 5' RACE reads and keeps a single row for each CDR3 protein, giving no DNA. Its listing shows around 14,000 distinct CDR3 sequences. Sequenced material: blood T cells: a sorted CD56 or NKG2C T cell subset, CD4+ or CD8+ T cells, or bulk PBMC T cells (not recorded which). These receptors were collected from a man aged 18-75 years in good health.

The rearrangement joins TRBV11-2 to TRBJ1-1. Germline CDR1 reads SGHAT; CDR2 reads FQNNGV. CDR3 size: 13 residues. The CDR3 here is CASSLAVYTEAFF.

The chain couples TRBV5-1 to TRBJ2-5; absent DNA, TCRdb's TRBD1 call cannot be checked. CDR1 is SGHRS and CDR2 is YFSETQ in the germline V gene. The CDR3 runs 15 residues. CDR3 residues: CASRSDLGDLGTQYF. Full variable domain (remainder filled in from reference TRBV5-1 and TRBJ2-5): KAGVTQTPRYLIKTRGQQVTLSCSPISGHRSVSWYQQTPGQGLQFLFEYFSETQRNKGNFPGRFSGRQFSNSRSEMNVSTLELGDSALYLCASRSDLGDLGTQYFGPGTRLLVL.

The chain carries TRBV7-2 and TRBJ2-7; without DNA, the TCRdb call of TRBD1 cannot be checked. The length of the CDR3 is 16 residues. The V gene's germline CDR1 is SGHTA and CDR2 FQGNSA. This chain's CDR3 is CASSPTWTGGRYEQYF.

The chain joins TRBV6-1 to TRBJ1-5; the D call of TRBD1 rests on TCRdb alone, since no DNA is present to check it. CDR3 length equals 16 residues. The germline CDR1 and CDR2 sequences are MNHNS and SASEGT. The CDR3 reads CASRKGSDRVFQPQHF.

This rearrangement joins TRBV28 to TRBJ2-5; TCRdb's D call, TRBD1, is unchecked because there is no DNA. This CDR3 contains 14 residues. In germline, CDR1 is MDHEN, CDR2 SYDVKM. The CDR3 is CASSFLKTDGTQYF.

The chain has TRBV20-1 and TRBJ2-7; TCRdb names TRBD1, which stays unverified in the absence of DNA. Germline CDR1 is DFQATT and CDR2 is SNEGSKA (reference sequence). CDR3 length: 17 amino acids. The CDR3 loop is CSARHLEGTPTAYEQYF.

The chain links TRBV4-1 to TRBJ2-7. The CDR3 sequence is 14 residues long. From germline, CDR1 is MGHRA and CDR2 YSYEKL. CDR3 sequence: CASSQDLRLREQYF.

The V gene is TRBV18, the J gene TRBJ2-3. The CDR3 length is 15 residues. CDR1 and CDR2 from the germline V gene are KGHSH and LQKENI. This chain's CDR3 is CASSPRSSGTDTQYF.

The V and J genes are TRBV6-1 and TRBJ1-3. Germline CDR1 reads MNHNS; CDR2 reads SASEGT. CDR3 length: 15 residues. CDR3 in amino acids: CASSEATAGGNTIYF.

The V and J genes are TRBV20-1 and TRBJ1-2; absent DNA, TCRdb's TRBD1 call cannot be checked. The CDR3 has 13 amino acids. The germline V gene has CDR1 DFQATT and CDR2 SNEGSKA (reference sequence). CDR3 in amino acids: CSARRIGGDGYTF.

J is TRBJ2-3 and V is TRBV12-3 or TRBV12-4; TCRdb picks TRBD2, but there is no DNA to check that call. The CDR3 contains 15 residues. The CDR3 sequence: CASNLGTSDTDTQYF.

The rearrangement links TRBV3-1 to TRBJ2-7. The germline V gene has CDR1 LGHDT and CDR2 YNNKEL (reference sequence). The CDR3 is 12 amino acids. The CDR3 spells CASSRLQYEQYF.

The chain joins TRBV7-2 to TRBJ1-5; TCRdb's D call of TRBD1 is untestable without DNA. The CDR3 loop spans 14 amino acids. The germline V gene has CDR1 SGHTA and CDR2 FQGNSA. The CDR3 protein is CASSLAYGRQPQHF.

J is TRBJ1-6 and V is TRBV7-2. The V gene's germline CDR1 is SGHTA and CDR2 FQGNSA. There are 16 residues in the CDR3. The CDR3 loop reads CASSASAQPINSPLHF.

The chain couples TRBV12-3 or TRBV12-4 to TRBJ2-7; absent DNA, TCRdb's TRBD1 call cannot be checked. The CDR3 has 15 amino acids. CDR3 protein: CASSAGAESSYEQYF.

This clonotype shows up as medium-sized by frequency. Here the CDR3 reads CAISPPQRGELFF. The chain carries TRBV10-3 and TRBJ2-2; TCRdb calls TRBD1, which cannot be checked without DNA. The germline V gene encodes CDR1 ENHRY and CDR2 SYGVKD. The CDR3 totals 13 residues.

This chain links TRBV27 with TRBJ2-7; TCRdb names TRBD2, which stays unverified in the absence of DNA. This CDR3 is built from 16 residues. Germline V gene sequence: CDR1 MNHEY, CDR2 SMNVEV (reference sequence). The CDR3 region is CASSSSPGLAFGEQYF.

This clonotype ranks as medium-sized in terms of frequency. The chain recombines TRBV10-3 with TRBJ2-1; TCRdb picks TRBD2, but there is no DNA to check that call. This CDR3 has 15 amino acids. Germline values: CDR1 ENHRY, CDR2 SYGVKD. CDR3 sequence reads: CAISRLAGVDNEQFF.

The CDR3 sequence is CASSNSPYEQYF. The rearrangement links TRBV2 to TRBJ2-7. Germline loops: CDR1 SNHLY, CDR2 FYNNEI. This CDR3 is 12 amino acids long.

V gene TRBV20-1 combines with J gene TRBJ2-3. Germline V gives CDR1 DFQATT, CDR2 SNEGSKA (reference sequence). The CDR3 is made up of 14 amino acids. The CDR3 spells CSARGVLSTDTQYF.

V gene TRBV12-3 or TRBV12-4 combines with J gene TRBJ2-1; the TRBD1 assignment by TCRdb is unverifiable without DNA. CDR3 length: 14 amino acids. CDR3 residues: CASSPGTLYNEQFF.

CDR3 region: CASSLRGRLNTGELFF. V usage is TRBV28 and J usage is TRBJ2-2; the TRBD1 assignment by TCRdb is unverifiable without DNA. Germline V gene data show CDR1 as MDHEN and CDR2 as SYDVKM. This CDR3 contains 16 residues.